One sample yielded the 15 T cell receptor beta chains listed below, sequenced in a study of T cells in narcolepsy. Sequencing used immunoSEQ multiplex PCR; TCRdb keeps in-frame clones, though not all of them. In the table there are about 34,000 clones, 81% of which are singletons. Material for sequencing was memory (CD45RA-) CD4+ T cells from blood. Every receptor here comes from a human donor in good health.

The chain combines TRBV5-1 with TRBJ2-2; D is unresolved. With 3 bases removed from V and 3 bases from J, the gap between germline ends came to 9 bases. CDR3 length: 14 amino acids. Germline-derived CDR1 and CDR2 are SGHRS and YFSETQ. CDR3 bases: TGCGCCAGCAGCTCTAGGTGGGACACCGGGGAGCTGTTTTTT. This codes for CASSSRWDTGELFF.

The gene calls are TRBV7-9 and TRBJ1-4, with D possibly matching TRBD1 (6 bases). Trimming removed 2 bases at V and 8 bases at J, with 21 bases between. Germline V gene sequence: CDR1 SEHNR, CDR2 FQNEAQ (reference sequence). There are 17 residues in the CDR3. The CDR3 bases are TGTGCCAGCAGCTTACCGGACGGGGGCGAGGTCGGGGAAAAACTGTTTTTT. Translating it yields CASSLPDGGEVGEKLFF. Using reference TRBV7-9 and TRBJ1-4 for the parts outside the CDR3, the full variable domain is DTGVSQNPRHKITKRGQNVTFRCDPISEHNRLYWYRQTLGQGPEFLTYFQNEAQLEKSRLLSDRFSAERPKGSFSTLEIQRTEQGDSAMYLCASSLPDGGEVGEKLFFGSGTQLSVL.

This chain uses TRBV2 with TRBJ2-5; TRBD1 aligns across 7 bases. The ends lost 7 bases at V and 4 bases at J; junction bases unmatched: 9. Germline CDR1 is SNHLY and CDR2 is FYNNEI. The CDR3 has 14 residues. The CDR3 spells CASTRQGGGETQYF. DNA of the CDR3: TGTGCCAGCACCCGACAGGGCGGAGGAGAGACCCAGTACTTC.

This clone appeared a single time. The chain links TRBV2 to TRBJ1-1; D remains ambiguous. Germline lookup yields CDR1 SNHLY and CDR2 FYNNEI. The CDR3 spans 11 residues. Trimming removed 8 bases at V and 7 bases at J, with 11 bases between. This chain's CDR3 is CASGAGFEAFF. The CDR3 bases are TGTGCCAGCGGCGCAGGATTTGAAGCTTTCTTT.

The chain uses TRBV6-5 and TRBJ1-1; D is perhaps TRBD1 (5 bases). The CDR3 is 14 residues long. Germline CDR1 is MNHEY and CDR2 is SVGAGI. Trimming stripped 7 bases from V and 1 base from J, with 13 bases between. The CDR3 sequence: CASKTGGRNTEAFF. The CDR3, as DNA: TGTGCCAGCAAAACAGGCGGGAGGAACACTGAAGCTTTCTTT.

The chain has TRBV7-2 and TRBJ2-5, with TRBD2 identical over 9 bases. The CDR3 is made up of 15 amino acids. Germline V gene lookup returns CDR1 SGHTA and CDR2 FQGNSA. V lost 8 bases to trimming and J lost 1 base; unmatched junction nucleotides: 8. The CDR3 loop is CASSLGGRAQETQYF. Written as DNA, the CDR3 is TGTGCCAGCTCCCTAGGCGGGAGGGCCCAAGAGACCCAGTACTTC.

The chain couples TRBV20-1 to TRBJ2-1; perhaps TRBD2 as D (7 bases). Germline CDR1 reads DFQATT; CDR2 reads SNEGSKA (reference sequence). CDR3 length: 11 amino acids. Trimming removed 6 bases from V and 13 bases from J, with 16 bases in between. CDR3 in DNA: TGCAGTGCCGCGGGGGCGGGAAACCAGTTCTTC. The encoded protein is CSAAGAGNQFF.

The chain is built from TRBV10-3 and TRBJ1-1; no clear D. The CDR3 has 14 amino acids. Germline values: CDR1 ENHRY, CDR2 SYGVKD. The V gene lost 6 bases and the J gene lost 1 base, with 12 bases spanning the gap. Here the CDR3 reads CAISLTEANTEAFF. The CDR3 DNA sequence: TGTGCCATCAGCCTGACTGAGGCGAACACTGAAGCTTTCTTT.

The gene calls are TRBV18 and TRBJ1-2; D unclear. In germline, CDR1 is KGHSH, CDR2 LQKENI. The CDR3 extends over 13 amino acids. V was clipped by 3 bases and J by 3 bases, with 8 bases between them. In nucleotides, the CDR3 is TGTGCCAGCTCACCGACCTCAGACTATGGCTACACCTTC. Its translation: CASSPTSDYGYTF.

The chain carries TRBV27 and TRBJ2-6, with D unclear. Germline V gene sequence: CDR1 MNHEY, CDR2 SMNVEV (reference sequence). The CDR3 is made up of 17 amino acids. V was trimmed by 2 bases and J by 1 base, leaving 12 bases between them. The CDR3 nucleotides are TGTGCCAGCAGTTTAATCGTCCAACCGTCTGGGGCCAACGTCCTGACTTTC. Its protein is CASSLIVQPSGANVLTF.

V gene TRBV9 combines with J gene TRBJ2-5; D gene ambiguous. This CDR3 is 15 amino acids long. Deletions cut 0 bases from V and 2 bases from J, with 11 bases between. Per the germline V gene, CDR1 is SGDLS and CDR2 is YYNGEE. DNA of the CDR3: TGTGCCAGCAGCGTAGACGCGAATTATCAAGAGACCCAGTACTTC. It is translated as CASSVDANYQETQYF.

This clone was seen a few times. This chain joins TRBV19 and TRBJ2-1, with 9 bases that match TRBD2. J lost 1 base, V lost 6 bases, and 4 bases had no gene match. CDR3 size: 15 residues. Germline values: CDR1 LNHDA, CDR2 SQIVND (reference sequence). This CDR3 is CASRRLAVSYNEQFF. In nucleotides, the CDR3 is TGTGCCAGTAGGAGACTAGCGGTGTCCTACAATGAGCAGTTCTTC.

The chain joins TRBV2 to TRBJ2-3; a weak D match, TRBD2 (6 bases). The CDR3 runs 14 residues. The germline V gene encodes CDR1 SNHLY and CDR2 FYNNEI. The V end lost 4 bases, the J end lost 0 bases, and 8 bases lay between the germline ends. In DNA form, the CDR3 reads TGTGCCAGCAGTGGGAGCGGGAGCACAGATACGCAGTATTTT. Residues: CASSGSGSTDTQYF.

The chain recombines TRBV6-1 with TRBJ1-1, with 10 bases that match TRBD1. Trimming cost V 4 bases and J 7 bases; bases outside gene matches: 6. The length of the CDR3 is 14 residues. The germline CDR1 and CDR2 sequences are MNHNS and SASEGT. The CDR3 loop is CASSAQTGGSEAFF. CDR3 DNA: TGTGCCAGCAGTGCACAGACAGGGGGCAGTGAAGCTTTCTTT.

This chain uses TRBV11-3 with TRBJ2-1, with D hard to call. The ends were cut back, 1 base at V and 6 bases at J, with 10 bases in the middle. The CDR3 extends over 14 amino acids. Germline V gene sequence: CDR1 SGHNT, CDR2 YENEEA. CDR3 sequence: CASSLGPGSNEQFF. The CDR3 nucleotides read TGTGCCAGCAGCTTAGGTCCGGGTTCCAATGAGCAGTTCTTC.